This T cell receptor beta chain came from a study of shared clonotypes between healthy human individuals. Study results and limitations: Rarefaction showed sorted-subset sequencing was incomplete despite large depth. The authors expected sequencing depth to affect clonotype sharing among donors.

Healthy and HIV-negative, the adult donors had no recent acute infections or vaccinations. Details on this clone: The antigen remains unidentified.

Under the authors' procedure: Junction-only sequences without quality scores came from ImmunoSEQ, so filtering differed. Profiling relied on immunoSEQ multiplex PCR, and the TCRdb table lists in-frame clones only, not all of them. V and J calls and clone size come straight from that table; D and trimming were deduced from the DNA. This sample has more than 1.2 million clones; around 98.5% occur once, and the top ten carry about 0.34%. CDR1 LNHDA and CDR2 SQIVND come from the germline V gene (reference sequence). The CDR3 spans 16 residues. The J segment lost 2 bases and the V segment lost 1 base, leaving 6 bases of the junction unmatched.

The sequence derives from a man aged 25 to 40 in good health. The chain recombines TRBV19 with TRBJ2-3, with 7 bases that match TRBD2. The source material was naive CD4+ T cells sorted from blood. Subset in this sample: CD45RA+ positively selected. This chain's CDR3 is CASSIGLAAHTDTQYF. In nucleotides, the CDR3 is TGTGCCAGTAGTATAGGCCTAGCGGCCCACACAGATACGCAGTATTTT.